A single sample gave rise to the 6 T cell receptor beta chains below, sequenced in a study of blood T cell repertoires in COVID-19 (TCRdb year 2020). Receptors were amplified or captured by the immunoSEQ multiplex PCR assay. TCRdb provides this immuneACCESS table in a form limited to in-frame rearrangements. Some clones are lacking; in checked studies, under half of them reflect an unresolved V gene, and why the rest are absent is not known. The sample table records around 260,000 clones; about 80% of these occur just once. The biggest ten clones account for around 4.1% of the sample. Sequenced material: PBMCs or T cells enriched from blood (not recorded which). Receptors were obtained from a man younger than 45 with acute COVID-19.

The rearrangement links TRBV11-3 to TRBJ2-7; unclear D gene. The CDR3 loop spans 13 amino acids. Germline lookup yields CDR1 SGHNT and CDR2 YENEEA. Trimming left V 6 bases short and J 2 bases short, with 11 bases between. CDR3 bases: TGTGCCAGCAGTTGGGCCTCCACCTACGAGCAGTACGTC. Residues: CASSWASTYEQYV.

This rearrangement joins TRBV29-1 to TRBJ1-1, with D maybe TRBD1 (5 bases). The CDR3 length is 12 residues. CDR1 is SQVTM, CDR2 ANQGSEA, per germline. The V and J ends lost 8 bases and 7 bases respectively, with 17 bases between them. The CDR3 DNA reads TGCAGCCACGCCCGTTCGGGGGGTGAAGCTTTCTTT. Translation: CSHARSGGEAFF.

The chain employs TRBV9 and TRBJ1-6; 10 bases match TRBD1. There are 15 residues in the CDR3. The V gene end was trimmed by 0 bases and the J gene end by 6 bases; junction bases not matched to a gene: 0. The germline gives CDR1 SGDLS, CDR2 YYNGEE. CDR3 region: CASSVGTGGNSPLHF. The CDR3 DNA follows: TGTGCCAGCAGCGTAGGGACAGGGGGTAATTCACCCCTCCACTTT.

This chain joins TRBV3-1 (or the pseudogene TRBV3-2) and TRBJ1-1, with a tentative D call TRBD1 (5 bases). Trimming took 3 bases from V and 3 from J, leaving 14 bases between them. Germline assignment: CDR1 LGHDT and CDR2 YNNKEL (reference sequence). The CDR3 loop spans 15 amino acids. The CDR3 reads CASSQARLGDTEAFF. CDR3 DNA: TGTGCCAGCAGCCAGGCCAGGCTAGGGGACACTGAAGCTTTCTTT.

J is TRBJ1-1 and V is TRBV11-2; TRBD1 might be the D (6 bases). The CDR3 totals 15 residues. V gave up 8 bases and J gave up 2 bases, with 18 bases separating them. The germline V gene has CDR1 SGHAT and CDR2 FQNNGV. Here the CDR3 DNA reads TGTGCCAGCTCGGCCGTGGCAGGGGCTAACACTGAAGCTTTCTTT. This translates into CASSAVAGANTEAFF.

This clone was seen once. V is TRBV11-3 and J is TRBJ2-7, with TRBD2 as a possible D gene (6 bases). CDR3 length: 12 amino acids. V lost 5 bases and J 3 bases, leaving 8 bases between the germline ends. The V gene's germline CDR1 is SGHNT and CDR2 YENEEA. The CDR3 sequence is CASSISGYEQYV. The CDR3 DNA is TGTGCCAGCAGCATTAGCGGCTACGAGCAGTACGTC.